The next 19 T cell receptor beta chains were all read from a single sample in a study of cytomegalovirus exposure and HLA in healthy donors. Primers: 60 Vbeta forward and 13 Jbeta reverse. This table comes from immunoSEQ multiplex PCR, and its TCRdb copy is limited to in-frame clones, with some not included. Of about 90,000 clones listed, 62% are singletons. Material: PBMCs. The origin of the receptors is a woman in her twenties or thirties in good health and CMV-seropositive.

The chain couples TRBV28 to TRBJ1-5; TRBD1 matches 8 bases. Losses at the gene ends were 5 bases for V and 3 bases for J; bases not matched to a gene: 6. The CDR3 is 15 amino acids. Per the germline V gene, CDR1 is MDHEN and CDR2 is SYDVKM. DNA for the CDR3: TGTGCCAGCAGTGAGGGACAGGCCGACAATCAGCCCCAGCATTTT. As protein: CASSEGQADNQPQHF.

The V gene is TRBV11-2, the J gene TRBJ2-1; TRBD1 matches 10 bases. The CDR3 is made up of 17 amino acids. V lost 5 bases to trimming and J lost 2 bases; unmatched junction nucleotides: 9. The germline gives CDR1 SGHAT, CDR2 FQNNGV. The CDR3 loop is CASSPPTGGFTYNEQFF. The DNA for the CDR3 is TGTGCCAGCAGCCCACCGACAGGGGGCTTTACCTACAATGAGCAGTTCTTC.

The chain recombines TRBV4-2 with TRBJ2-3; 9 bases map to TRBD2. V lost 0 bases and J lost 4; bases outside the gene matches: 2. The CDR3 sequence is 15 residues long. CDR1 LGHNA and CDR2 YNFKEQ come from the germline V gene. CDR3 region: CASSQERGGPDTQYF. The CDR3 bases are TGTGCCAGCAGCCAAGAGCGGGGGGGCCCAGATACGCAGTATTTT.

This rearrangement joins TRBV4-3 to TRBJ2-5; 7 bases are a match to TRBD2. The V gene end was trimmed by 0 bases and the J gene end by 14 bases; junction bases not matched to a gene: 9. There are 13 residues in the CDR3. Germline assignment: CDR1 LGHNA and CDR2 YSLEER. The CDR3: CASSQDVRGVHYF. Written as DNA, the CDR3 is TGCGCCAGCAGCCAAGATGTACGGGGGGTCCACTACTTC.

The CDR3 sequence: CASSFGGSYNSPLHF. The CDR3 nucleotides read TGTGCCAGCAGCTTCGGGGGGTCCTATAATTCACCCCTCCACTTT. V and J are TRBV11-2 and TRBJ1-6; tentatively, D is TRBD1 (5 bases). The CDR3 has 15 amino acids. V was clipped by 3 bases and J by 1 base, with 7 bases between them. Germline V CDR1 and CDR2: SGHAT, FQNNGV. Supplemented by reference TRBV11-2 and TRBJ1-6, the full variable domain reads EAGVAQSPRYKIIEKRQSVAFWCNPISGHATLYWYQQILGQGPKLLIQFQNNGVVDDSQLPKDRFSAERLKGVDSTLKIQPAKLEDSAVYLCASSFGGSYNSPLHFGNGTRLTVT.

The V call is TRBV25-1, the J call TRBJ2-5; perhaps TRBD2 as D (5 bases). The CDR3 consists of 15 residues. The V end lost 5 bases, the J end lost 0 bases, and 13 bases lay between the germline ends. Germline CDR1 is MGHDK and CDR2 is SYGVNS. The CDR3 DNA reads TGTGCCAGCAGTTTTTCCGGGGTCTACCAAGAGACCCAGTACTTC. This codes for CASSFSGVYQETQYF.

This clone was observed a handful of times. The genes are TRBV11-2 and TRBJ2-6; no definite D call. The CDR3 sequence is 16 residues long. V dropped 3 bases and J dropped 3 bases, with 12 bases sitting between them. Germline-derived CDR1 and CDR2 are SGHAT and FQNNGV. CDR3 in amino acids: CASSLNGPGGANVLTF. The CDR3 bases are TGTGCCAGCAGCTTGAATGGGCCTGGTGGGGCCAACGTCCTGACTTTC.

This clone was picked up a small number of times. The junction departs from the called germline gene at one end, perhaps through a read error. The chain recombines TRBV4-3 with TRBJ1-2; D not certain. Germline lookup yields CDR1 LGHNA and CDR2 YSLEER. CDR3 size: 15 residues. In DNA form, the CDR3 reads TGCGCCAGCAGCCATGGTTCCGGGATCCGCTATGGCTACCCCTTC. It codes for CASSHGSGIRYGYPF.

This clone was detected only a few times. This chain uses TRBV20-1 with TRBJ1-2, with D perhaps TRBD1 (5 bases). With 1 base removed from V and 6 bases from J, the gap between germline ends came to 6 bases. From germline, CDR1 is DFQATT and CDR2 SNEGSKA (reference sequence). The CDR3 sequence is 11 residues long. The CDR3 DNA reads TGCAGTGCTAGAGTGGACAATGGCTACACCTTC. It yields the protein CSARVDNGYTF.

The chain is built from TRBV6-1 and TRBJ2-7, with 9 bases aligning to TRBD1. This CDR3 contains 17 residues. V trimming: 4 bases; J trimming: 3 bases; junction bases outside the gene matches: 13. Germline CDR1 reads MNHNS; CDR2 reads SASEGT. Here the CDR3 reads CASSARAPTGGLYEQYF. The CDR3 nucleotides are TGTGCCAGCAGTGCCCGGGCCCCCACAGGGGGCCTCTACGAGCAGTACTTC.

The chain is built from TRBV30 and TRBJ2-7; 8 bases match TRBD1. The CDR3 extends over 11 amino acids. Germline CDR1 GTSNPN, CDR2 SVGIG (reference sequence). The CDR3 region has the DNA TGTGCTGGACAGGGTTCCTACGAGCAGTACTTC. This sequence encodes CAGQGSYEQYF.

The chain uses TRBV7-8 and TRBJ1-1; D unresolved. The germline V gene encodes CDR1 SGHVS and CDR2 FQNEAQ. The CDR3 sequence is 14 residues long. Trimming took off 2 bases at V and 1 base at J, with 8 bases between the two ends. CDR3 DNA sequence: TGTGCCAGCAGCTTAAATTTGCGGAACACTGAAGCTTTCTTT. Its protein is CASSLNLRNTEAFF.

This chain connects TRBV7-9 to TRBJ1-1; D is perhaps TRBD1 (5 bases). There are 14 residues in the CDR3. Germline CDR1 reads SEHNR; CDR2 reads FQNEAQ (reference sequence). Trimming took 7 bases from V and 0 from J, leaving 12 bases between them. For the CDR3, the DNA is TGTGCCAGCACCACCCTACAGGTGAACACTGAAGCTTTCTTT. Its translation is CASTTLQVNTEAFF.

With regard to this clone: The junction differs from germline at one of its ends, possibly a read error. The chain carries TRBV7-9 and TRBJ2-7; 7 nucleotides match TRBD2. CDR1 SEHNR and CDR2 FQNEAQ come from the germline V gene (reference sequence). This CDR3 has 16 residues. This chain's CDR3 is CSSSLEVAGRSYEQYF. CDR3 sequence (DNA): TGTTCCAGCAGCTTAGAGGTAGCGGGTCGCTCCTACGAGCAGTACTTC.

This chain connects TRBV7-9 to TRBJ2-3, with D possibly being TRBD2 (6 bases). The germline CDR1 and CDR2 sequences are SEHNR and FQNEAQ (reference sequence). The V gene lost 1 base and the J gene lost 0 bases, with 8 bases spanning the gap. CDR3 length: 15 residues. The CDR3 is CASSLGLASTDTQYF. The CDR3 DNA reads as TGTGCCAGCAGCTTAGGGCTAGCGAGCACAGATACGCAGTATTTT.

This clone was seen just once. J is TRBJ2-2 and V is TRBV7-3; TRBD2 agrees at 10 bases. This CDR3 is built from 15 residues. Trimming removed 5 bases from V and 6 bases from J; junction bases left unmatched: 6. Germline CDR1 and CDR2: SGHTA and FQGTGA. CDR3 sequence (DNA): TGTGCCAGCAGCGCATCCGGACTAGCGGCCGGGGAGCTGTTTTTT. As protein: CASSASGLAAGELFF.

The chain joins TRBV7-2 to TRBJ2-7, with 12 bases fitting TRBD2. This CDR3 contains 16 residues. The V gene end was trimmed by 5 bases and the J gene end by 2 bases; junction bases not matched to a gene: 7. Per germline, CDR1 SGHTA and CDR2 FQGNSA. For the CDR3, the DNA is TGTGCCAGCAGCACCGGACTAGCGGGGACAACCTACGAGCAGTACTTC. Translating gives CASSTGLAGTTYEQYF.

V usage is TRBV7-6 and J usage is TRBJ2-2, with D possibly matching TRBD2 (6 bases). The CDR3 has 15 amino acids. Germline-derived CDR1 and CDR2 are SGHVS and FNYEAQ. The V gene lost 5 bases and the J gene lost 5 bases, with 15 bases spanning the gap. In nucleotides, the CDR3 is TGTGCCAGCAGCCCTGGGGGGTCTTGGACCGGGGAGCTGTTTTTT. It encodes CASSPGGSWTGELFF.

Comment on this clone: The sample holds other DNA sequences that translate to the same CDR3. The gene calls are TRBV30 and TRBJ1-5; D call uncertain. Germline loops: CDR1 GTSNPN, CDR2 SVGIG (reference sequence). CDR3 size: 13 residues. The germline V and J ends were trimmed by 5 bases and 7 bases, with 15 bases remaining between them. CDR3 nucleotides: TGTGCCTGGTCTGAGCAGGCTAACCAGCCCCAGCATTTT. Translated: CAWSEQANQPQHF.